One sample yielded the 11 T cell receptor beta chains listed below, sequenced in a study of blood T cells in healthy people across ages. Through a sample-barcoded 5' primer and a J-beta primer mix, a second PCR was run for roughly 7 to 12 cycles. TCRdb analysed the 5' RACE reads with MiXCR anew, one entry per CDR3 protein. The table includes approximately 830,000 distinct CDR3 sequences, approximately 67% detected once. Input material: blood. Receptors originate from a man aged 25 to 40 in good health.

The V gene is TRBV12-3 or TRBV12-4, the J gene TRBJ2-1, with TRBD2 matching over 11 bases. The CDR3 extends over 14 amino acids. V lost 6 bases and J lost 7; bases outside the gene matches: 5. The chain's CDR3 is CASRSSGGVNEQFF. For the CDR3, the DNA is TGTGCCAGCAGGAGTAGCGGGGGGGTTAATGAGCAGTTCTTC.

The gene calls are TRBV4-2 and TRBJ2-7, with TRBD1 identical over 7 bases. In germline, CDR1 is LGHNA, CDR2 YNFKEQ. This CDR3 has 17 residues. The V gene end was trimmed by 3 bases and the J gene end by 2 bases; junction bases not matched to a gene: 13. CDR3 region: CASSQGISGQEPYEQYF. In DNA form, the CDR3 reads TGTGCCAGCAGCCAGGGGATTTCCGGACAGGAACCCTACGAGCAGTACTTC.

The chain is built from TRBV10-3 and TRBJ2-3; a possible D gene is TRBD2 (6 bases). Germline V CDR1 and CDR2: ENHRY, SYGVKD. Trimming took 2 bases from V and 2 from J, leaving 8 bases between them. The CDR3 contains 14 residues. CDR3 protein: CAISEPDYTDTQYF. Here the CDR3 DNA reads TGTGCCATCAGTGAGCCGGACTACACAGATACGCAGTATTTT.

The rearrangement uses TRBV9 and TRBJ2-1, with D possibly being TRBD1 or TRBD2 (6 bases each). Trimming removed 0 bases from V and 8 bases from J, with 15 bases in between. CDR3 length: 15 residues. Germline V gene data show CDR1 as SGDLS and CDR2 as YYNGEE. CDR3 residues: CASSVEGGGKHEQFF. The CDR3 nucleotides are TGTGCCAGCAGCGTAGAGGGGGGCGGGAAGCATGAGCAGTTCTTC.

A few counts support this clonotype. V is TRBV7-2 and J is TRBJ2-5; D is perhaps TRBD2 (7 bases). Germline CDR1 SGHTA, CDR2 FQGNSA. V was trimmed by 3 bases and J by 3 bases, leaving 11 bases between them. The CDR3 has 14 residues. The CDR3 loop is CASSFGGGEETQYF. The CDR3 DNA is TGTGCCAGCAGCTTCGGCGGGGGCGAAGAGACCCAGTACTTC. Looking up the rest from reference TRBV7-2 and TRBJ2-5 gives the full variable domain: GAGVSQSPSNKVTEKGKDVELRCDPISGHTALYWYRQSLGQGLEFLIYFQGNSAPDKSGLPSDRFSAERTGGSVSTLTIQRTQQEDSAVYLCASSFGGGEETQYFGPGTRLLVL.

This clonotype has a single count. The chain combines TRBV20-1 with TRBJ1-2; no clear D. The V and J ends lost 0 bases and 11 bases respectively, with 10 bases between them. The CDR3 covers 11 residues. CDR1 is DFQATT, CDR2 SNEGSKA, per germline (reference sequence). CDR3 bases: TGCAGTGCTAGAGACGCAGAGCGATACACCTTC. Protein: CSARDAERYTF.

The chain joins TRBV20-1 to TRBJ2-3, with unresolved D. V gave up 5 bases and J gave up 2 bases, with 5 bases separating them. Germline CDR1 DFQATT, CDR2 SNEGSKA (reference sequence). The CDR3 runs to 11 residues. This chain's CDR3 is CSAALTDTQYF. DNA for the CDR3: TGCAGTGCTGCCCTCACAGATACGCAGTATTTT.

This clonotype was seen many times. CDR3 protein: CASSLPGTLSYEQYF. As DNA, the CDR3 is TGTGCCAGCAGTTTACCCGGTACCCTCTCCTACGAGCAGTACTTC. J is TRBJ2-7 and V is TRBV28, with D unresolved. The germline V gene has CDR1 MDHEN and CDR2 SYDVKM. The V end was cut by 2 bases, the J end by 0 bases, with 11 bases between. The CDR3 contains 15 residues.

This clonotype occurred once. The gene calls are TRBV6-5 and TRBJ2-5, with 7 bases that match TRBD2. CDR3 size: 15 residues. V dropped 5 bases and J dropped 5; count of bases not matched to a gene: 11. Germline loops: CDR1 MNHEY, CDR2 SVGAGI. The CDR3 DNA is TGTGCCAGCAGTAGGAGTGCGGGGGTTTGGGAGACCCAGTACTTC. This translates into CASSRSAGVWETQYF.

This clonotype was seen a single time. The J gene is TRBJ1-1, the V gene TRBV5-5; 9 nucleotides agree with TRBD1. The V segment lost 4 bases and the J segment 4 bases; nucleotides outside the gene matches: 5. Germline lookup yields CDR1 SGHKS and CDR2 YYEKEE (reference sequence). CDR3 size: 14 residues. CDR3 sequence: CASSKDRGITEAFF. Written as DNA, the CDR3 is TGTGCCAGCAGCAAGGACAGGGGTATCACTGAAGCTTTCTTT.

This clonotype was recorded a few times. This sequence joins TRBV7-2 and TRBJ2-4; D is perhaps TRBD1 (5 bases). The last part of the DNA fits TRBJ2-7 better; the J call may be wrong. Germline V gene lookup returns CDR1 SGHTA and CDR2 FQGNSA. The CDR3 length is 14 residues. The CDR3 reads CASRPTDSLYEQYF. CDR3 DNA: TGTGCCAGCAGACCTACCGACAGCCTCTACGAGCAGTACTTC.